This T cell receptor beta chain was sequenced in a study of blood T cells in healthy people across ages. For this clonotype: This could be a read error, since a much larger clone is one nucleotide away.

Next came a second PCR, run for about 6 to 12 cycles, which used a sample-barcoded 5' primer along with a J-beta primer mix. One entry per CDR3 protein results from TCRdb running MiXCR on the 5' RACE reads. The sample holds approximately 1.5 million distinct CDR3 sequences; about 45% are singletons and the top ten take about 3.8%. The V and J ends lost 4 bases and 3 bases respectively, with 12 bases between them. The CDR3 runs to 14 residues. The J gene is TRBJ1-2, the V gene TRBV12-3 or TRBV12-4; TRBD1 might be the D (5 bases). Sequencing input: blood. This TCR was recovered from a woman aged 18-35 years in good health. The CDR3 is CASSSSGADYGYTF. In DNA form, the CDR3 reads TGTGCCAGCAGTTCCTCCGGGGCAGACTATGGCTACACCTTC.